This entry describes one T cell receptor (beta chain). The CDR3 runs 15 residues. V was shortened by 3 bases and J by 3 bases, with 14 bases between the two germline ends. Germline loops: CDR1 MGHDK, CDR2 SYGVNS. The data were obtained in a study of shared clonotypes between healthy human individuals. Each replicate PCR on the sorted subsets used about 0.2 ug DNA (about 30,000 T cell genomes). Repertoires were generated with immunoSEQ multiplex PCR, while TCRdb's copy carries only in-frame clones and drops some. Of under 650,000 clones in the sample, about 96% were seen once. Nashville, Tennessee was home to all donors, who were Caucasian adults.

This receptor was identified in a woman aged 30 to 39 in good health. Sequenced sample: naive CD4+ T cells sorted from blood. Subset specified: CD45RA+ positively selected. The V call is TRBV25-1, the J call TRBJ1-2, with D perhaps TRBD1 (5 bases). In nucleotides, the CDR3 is TGTGCCAGCAGTGATCCGGCAGGGAGGGACTATGGCTACACCTTC. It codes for CASSDPAGRDYGYTF.